Sequencing of this T cell receptor beta chain was carried out in a study of blood T cell repertoires in COVID-19. Study in general: Sources were T cells, B-cell-depleted T cells, or PBMCs; the material itself was cDNA or gDNA.

Only in-frame clones appear in the TCRdb table, and some are missing; sequencing was by immunoSEQ multiplex PCR. Counted here are about 110,000 clones, 85% to 90% occurring once; the ten biggest clones make up 1.1%. CDR1 and CDR2 from the germline V gene are KGHSH and LQKENI. The CDR3 runs to 15 residues. V dropped 4 bases and J dropped 0 bases, with 10 bases sitting between them. What was sequenced was peripheral blood. The source is a human donor in a cohort sampled during active COVID-19. The V and J genes are TRBV18 and TRBJ1-5; no clear D gene. The CDR3 protein is CASSLTRNSNQPQHF. The CDR3 DNA reads as TGTGCCAGCTCACTAACCAGGAATAGCAATCAGCCCCAGCATTTT.